A single sample is the source of the 19 T cell receptor beta chains below, sequenced in a study of blood T cell repertoires in COVID-19. Clones were sequenced by immunoSEQ multiplex PCR, and TCRdb holds only the in-frame ones, with some missing. The sample shows under 300,000 clones, around 88% of them seen only once. Input material: peripheral blood. The source of these receptors is an elderly man with acute or convalescent COVID-19.

V and J are TRBV3-1 (or the pseudogene TRBV3-2) and TRBJ2-2; a weak D match, TRBD2 (7 bases). Deletions cut 6 bases from V and 7 bases from J, with 18 bases between. The CDR3 is 15 residues long. The V gene's germline CDR1 is LGHDT and CDR2 YNNKEL (reference sequence). The CDR3 coding sequence is TGTGCCAGCAGTCCCCGGGGGGCCGGGGGCGGGGAGCTGTTTTTT. This codes for CASSPRGAGGGELFF.

This clone was observed a single time. In nucleotides, the CDR3 is TGTGCCAGCAGTTCATCCCGTGGGAGGGGACCAAACTATGGCTACACCTTC. Encoded protein: CASSSSRGRGPNYGYTF. The V and J genes are TRBV28 and TRBJ1-2, with D maybe TRBD1 (5 bases). Trimming removed 4 bases at V and 2 bases at J, with 20 bases between. This CDR3 has 17 residues. Germline V lookup: CDR1 MDHEN, CDR2 SYDVKM.

V and J are TRBV6-2 or TRBV6-3 and TRBJ2-7; no clear D gene. Germline-derived CDR1 and CDR2 are MNHEY and SVGEGT. Trimming shortened V by 0 bases and J by 1 base, and 16 bases separated the two germline ends. The CDR3 totals 17 residues. CDR3 sequence: CASSYSMVVSQSYEQYF. The CDR3 region has the DNA TGTGCCAGCAGTTACTCGATGGTTGTCTCTCAGTCCTACGAGCAGTACTTC.

This CDR3 is CASSGGEGNQPQHF. The CDR3 DNA reads TGTGCCAGCAGTGGGGGGGAGGGCAATCAGCCCCAGCATTTT. The V call is TRBV2, the J call TRBJ1-5; D possibly corresponds to TRBD1 (5 bases). Germline lookup yields CDR1 SNHLY and CDR2 FYNNEI. The CDR3 is 14 amino acids. V was pared by 4 bases and J by 2 bases, with 9 bases between. The full variable domain, with the rest looked up from reference TRBV2 and TRBJ1-5, is EPEVTQTPSHQVTQMGQEVILRCVPISNHLYFYWYRQILGQKVEFLVSFYNNEISEKSEIFDDQFSVERPDGSNFTLKIRSTKLEDSAMYFCASSGGEGNQPQHFGDGTRLSIL.

The J gene is TRBJ1-5, the V gene TRBV21-1; TRBD1 reflects the table's D call only, with no check against the DNA. TRBV21-1 is listed as a pseudogene. This CDR3 is 16 amino acids long. CDR3: CASSKGGRGGDQPQHF. In nucleotides, the CDR3 is TGTGCCAGCAGCAAAGGTGGCAGGGGTGGGGATCAGCCCCAGCATTTT.

The V and J genes are TRBV11-2 and TRBJ1-3; D unclear. Germline CDR1 reads SGHAT; CDR2 reads FQNNGV. Trimming cost V 5 bases and J 0 bases, with 14 bases left between them. The CDR3 loop spans 16 amino acids. The CDR3 sequence: CASSLQASPSGNTIYF. Here the CDR3 DNA reads TGTGCCAGCAGCCTCCAGGCCAGTCCCTCTGGAAACACCATATATTTT.

The V and J genes are TRBV3-1 (or the pseudogene TRBV3-2) and TRBJ1-2; TRBD1 matches at 9 bases. Per germline, CDR1 LGHDT and CDR2 YNNKEL (reference sequence). The CDR3 sequence is 19 residues long. V was clipped by 2 bases and J by 6 bases; unmatched bases: 19. The CDR3 region is CASSQQGLAGGQGNDGYTF. The CDR3 DNA follows: TGTGCCAGCAGCCAACAAGGGTTGGCAGGAGGACAGGGGAACGATGGCTACACCTTC.

This clone has only one observation. The chain employs TRBV19 and TRBJ1-1, with D perhaps matching TRBD1 (6 bases). The germline V gene has CDR1 LNHDA and CDR2 SQIVND (reference sequence). V lost 3 bases, J lost 5 bases, and 13 bases lay in between. The CDR3 length is 14 residues. DNA for the CDR3: TGTGCCAGTAGTATTTTGGGGGCGAGAACTGAAGCTTTCTTT. Translation: CASSILGARTEAFF.

The V gene is TRBV6-1, the J gene TRBJ2-7; 9 nucleotides agree with TRBD1. Trimming took 2 bases from V and 2 from J; bases not matched to a gene: 7. The CDR3 covers 16 residues. Germline V gene sequence: CDR1 MNHNS, CDR2 SASEGT. In DNA, the CDR3 is TGTGCCAGCAGTGAAACTATCGGACAGGGGACCTACGAGCAGTACTTC. It specifies CASSETIGQGTYEQYF.

This chain connects TRBV18 to TRBJ1-1, with D hard to call. This CDR3 has 15 amino acids. V was trimmed by 0 bases and J by 0 bases, leaving 8 bases between them. Germline lookup yields CDR1 KGHSH and CDR2 LQKENI. CDR3 sequence (DNA): TGTGCCAGCTCACCACCCTCCAGAATGAACACTGAAGCTTTCTTT. This gives the protein CASSPPSRMNTEAFF.

For the CDR3, the DNA is TGTGCCAGCAGTCTCCGGGGGGGCGTACTGTTATCCCAGCATTTT. Translated: CASSLRGGVLLSQHF. This chain links TRBV28 with TRBJ1-5; possibly TRBD1 for D (6 bases). There are 15 residues in the CDR3. Germline V CDR1 and CDR2: MDHEN, SYDVKM. V dropped 5 bases and J dropped 11 bases, with 22 bases sitting between them. The full variable domain, rest sourced from reference TRBV28 and TRBJ1-5, is DVKVTQSSRYLVKRTGEKVFLECVQDMDHENMFWYRQDPGLGLRLIYFSYDVKMKEKGDIPEGYSVSREKKERFSLILESASTNQTSMYLCASSLRGGVLLSQHFGDGTRLSIL.

The gene calls are TRBV15 and TRBJ2-7; maybe TRBD1 (6 bases). The CDR3 extends over 15 amino acids. Trimming stripped 1 base from V and 0 bases from J, with 10 bases between. Looked up from germline, CDR1 is LNHNV and CDR2 is YYDKDF (reference sequence). CDR3 sequence: CATSRGTGSSYEQYF. The CDR3 bases are TGTGCCACCAGCAGAGGTACAGGGAGCTCCTACGAGCAGTACTTC.

The chain uses TRBV5-1 and TRBJ2-7; the match to TRBD2 covers 10 bases. The CDR3 sequence is 16 residues long. Germline-derived CDR1 and CDR2 are SGHRS and YFSETQ. V lost 2 bases, J lost 7 bases, and 12 bases stayed unmatched. For the CDR3, the DNA is TGCGCCAGCAGCTTTGAACTAGCGGGGCCTAGAGGGGAGCAGTACTTC. It specifies CASSFELAGPRGEQYF.

The CDR3 spells CASMPGQGSGYTF. The CDR3 DNA reads as TGTGCCAGCATGCCGGGACAGGGGTCTGGCTACACCTTC. V is TRBV6-5 and J is TRBJ1-2; TRBD1 matches 10 bases. The CDR3 extends over 13 amino acids. CDR1 and CDR2 from the germline V gene are MNHEY and SVGAGI. Trimming cost V 7 bases and J 7 bases; bases outside gene matches: 6.

J is TRBJ2-1 and V is TRBV29-1; D is perhaps TRBD1 (6 bases). The CDR3 has 16 amino acids. Germline CDR1 and CDR2: SQVTM and ANQGSEA. V lost 3 bases and J lost 0, with 15 bases in between. CDR3 DNA: TGCAGCGTTGATCTCCGACAGGCTCTCTCCTACAATGAGCAGTTCTTC. Its protein product is CSVDLRQALSYNEQFF.

This clone was detected only once. V gene TRBV9 combines with J gene TRBJ2-3; D is undetermined. The CDR3 length is 13 residues. The germline V and J ends were trimmed by 4 bases and 6 bases, with 12 bases remaining between them. Germline assignment: CDR1 SGDLS and CDR2 YYNGEE. In DNA form, the CDR3 reads TGTGCCAGCAGCCCCTACTATCCCGATACGCAGTATTTT. Translation: CASSPYYPDTQYF.

The V gene is TRBV18, the J gene TRBJ2-5; 12 bases agree with TRBD2. Germline V lookup: CDR1 KGHSH, CDR2 LQKENI. This CDR3 contains 16 residues. Losses at the gene ends were 4 bases for V and 1 base for J; bases not matched to a gene: 4. CDR3 amino acids: CASSLLGLAGQETQYF. The CDR3 DNA follows: TGTGCCAGCTCACTTCTGGGACTAGCGGGCCAAGAGACCCAGTACTTC.

The chain employs TRBV7-8 and TRBJ1-2, with D tentatively TRBD1 (5 bases). V was trimmed by 5 bases and J by 3 bases, leaving 10 bases between them. CDR3 length: 13 amino acids. Germline V gene sequence: CDR1 SGHVS, CDR2 FQNEAQ. CDR3 in DNA: TGTGCCAGCAGCCAGTTAGGGGACTATGGCTACACCTTC. It codes for CASSQLGDYGYTF.

V and J are TRBV29-1 and TRBJ1-4; 8 bases agree with TRBD1. The CDR3 runs 13 residues. Germline loops: CDR1 SQVTM, CDR2 ANQGSEA. V was pared by 6 bases and J by 7 bases, with 7 bases of the junction left unmatched. The CDR3 DNA is TGCAGCGTCAGGACAGGGTCAAGTGAAAAACTGTTTTTT. As protein: CSVRTGSSEKLFF.